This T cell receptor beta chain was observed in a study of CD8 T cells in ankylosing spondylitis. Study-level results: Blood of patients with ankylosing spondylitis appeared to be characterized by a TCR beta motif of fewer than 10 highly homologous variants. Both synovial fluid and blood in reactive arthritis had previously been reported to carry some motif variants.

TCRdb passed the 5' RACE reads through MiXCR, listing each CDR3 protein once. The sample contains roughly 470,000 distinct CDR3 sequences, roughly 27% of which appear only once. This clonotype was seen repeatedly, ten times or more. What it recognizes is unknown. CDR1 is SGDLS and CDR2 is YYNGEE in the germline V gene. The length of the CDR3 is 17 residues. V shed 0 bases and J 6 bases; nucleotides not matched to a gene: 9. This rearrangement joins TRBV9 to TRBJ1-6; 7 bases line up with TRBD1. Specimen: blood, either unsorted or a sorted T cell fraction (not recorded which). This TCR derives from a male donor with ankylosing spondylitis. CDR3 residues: CASSVGTGRRINSPLHF. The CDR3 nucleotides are TGTGCCAGCAGCGTAGGGACAGGACGAAGGATTAATTCACCCCTCCACTTT.